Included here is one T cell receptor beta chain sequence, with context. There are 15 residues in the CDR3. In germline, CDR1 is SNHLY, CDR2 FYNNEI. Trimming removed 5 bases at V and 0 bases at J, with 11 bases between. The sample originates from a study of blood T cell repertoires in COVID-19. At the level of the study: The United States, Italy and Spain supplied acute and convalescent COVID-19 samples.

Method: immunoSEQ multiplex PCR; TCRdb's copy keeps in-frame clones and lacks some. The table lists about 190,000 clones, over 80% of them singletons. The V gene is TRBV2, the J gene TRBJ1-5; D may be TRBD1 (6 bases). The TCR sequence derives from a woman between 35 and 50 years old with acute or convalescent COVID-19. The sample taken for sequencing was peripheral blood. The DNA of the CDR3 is TGTGCCAGCAGTCTCCTACAGGGTAGCAATCAGCCCCAGCATTTT. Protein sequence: CASSLLQGSNQPQHF. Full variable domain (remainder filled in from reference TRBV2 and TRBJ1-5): EPEVTQTPSHQVTQMGQEVILRCVPISNHLYFYWYRQILGQKVEFLVSFYNNEISEKSEIFDDQFSVERPDGSNFTLKIRSTKLEDSAMYFCASSLLQGSNQPQHFGDGTRLSIL.